Listed below are T cell receptor beta chains from one sample, sequenced in a study of T cell repertoires in ileal Crohn's disease. Here immunoSEQ multiplex PCR was the method, and the copy in TCRdb shows in-frame clones only, minus some. The table records some 6,900 clones, around 69% of them present only once. The sample comprised ileal tissue. Receptors were obtained from an adult with Crohn's disease. CDR3s include the opening cysteine and the closing phenylalanine or tryptophan. Fields, in order: D gene, V gene, clone size, J gene, CDR3 DNA, CDR3 protein. D genes are given only for firm matches. Expanded clones are given a class, and other clones once, few, many or no size at all.

d_call: TRBD2; v_call: TRBV6-5; clone_size: medium-sized; j_call: TRBJ2-2; cdr3_nt: TGTGCCAGCAGTTACCCCAGCGGGAGGAACACCGGGGAGCTGTTTTTT; cdr3_aa: CASSYPSGRNTGELFF
d_call: TRBD1; v_call: TRBV29-1; clone_size: NA; j_call: TRBJ1-5; cdr3_nt: TGCAGCGCACAGACAGGGTTCAATCAGCCCCAGCATTTT; cdr3_aa: CSAQTGFNQPQHF
d_call: NA; v_call: TRBV7-3; clone_size: NA; j_call: TRBJ2-2; cdr3_nt: TGTGCCAGCAGTCCGCAGGGTGACACCGGGGAGCTGTTTTTT; cdr3_aa: CASSPQGDTGELFF
d_call: NA; v_call: TRBV6-5; clone_size: NA; j_call: TRBJ1-2; cdr3_nt: TGTGCCAGCAGTTCCCCTCACGGGGCTGGCTACACCTTC; cdr3_aa: CASSSPHGAGYTF
d_call: NA; v_call: TRBV30; clone_size: NA; j_call: TRBJ1-1; cdr3_nt: TGTGCCTGGAGTGACCCAGCTCAGGGGATGAACACTGAAGCTTTCTTT; cdr3_aa: CAWSDPAQGMNTEAFF
d_call: NA; v_call: TRBV5-1; clone_size: NA; j_call: TRBJ2-7; cdr3_nt: TGCGCCAGCAGCTTGGAAAGTGGATACGAGCAGTACTTC; cdr3_aa: CASSLESGYEQYF
d_call: NA; v_call: TRBV21-1; clone_size: once; j_call: TRBJ1-3; cdr3_nt: TGTGCCAGCAGCAAGACAGCTTCCCACTGCCCGGTTCAAATCTCTGGAAACACCATATATTTT; cdr3_aa: CASSKTASHCPVQISGNTIYF
d_call: NA; v_call: TRBV4-1; clone_size: NA; j_call: TRBJ2-7; cdr3_nt: TGCGCCAGCAGCCTCGGACAGACAGACGAGCAGTACTTC; cdr3_aa: CASSLGQTDEQYF
d_call: TRBD2; v_call: TRBV5-4; clone_size: few; j_call: TRBJ2-1; cdr3_nt: TGTGCCAGCAGCCCGCGGGAGGATGAGCAGTTCTTC; cdr3_aa: CASSPREDEQFF
d_call: TRBD1; v_call: TRBV2; clone_size: NA; j_call: TRBJ2-7; cdr3_nt: TGTGCCAGCAGTAGGGACAGGGGAAACGAGCAGTACTTC; cdr3_aa: CASSRDRGNEQYF
d_call: NA; v_call: TRBV15; clone_size: NA; j_call: TRBJ2-7; cdr3_nt: TGTGCCACCAGCAGAGAGGGGCCAGGGCGGACCTACGAGCAGTACTTC; cdr3_aa: CATSREGPGRTYEQYF
d_call: TRBD2; v_call: TRBV4-3; clone_size: NA; j_call: TRBJ2-7; cdr3_nt: TGCGCCAGCAGCCTGACTAGCGGCTACGAGCAGTACTTC; cdr3_aa: CASSLTSGYEQYF
d_call: TRBD2; v_call: TRBV28; clone_size: once; j_call: TRBJ2-7; cdr3_nt: TGTGCCAGCATACCAACTAGCGGGAGGGCTTACGAGCAGTACTTC; cdr3_aa: CASIPTSGRAYEQYF
d_call: TRBD1; v_call: TRBV6-6; clone_size: NA; j_call: TRBJ1-4; cdr3_nt: TGTGCCAGCAGTCGGGGACAGCTTGCAACTAATGAAAAACTGTTTTTT; cdr3_aa: CASSRGQLATNEKLFF
d_call: NA; v_call: TRBV5-1; clone_size: large; j_call: TRBJ1-5; cdr3_nt: TGCGCCGGAGTCCGGGGGGGGCATTTT; cdr3_aa: CAGVRGGHF
d_call: NA; v_call: TRBV7-3; clone_size: NA; j_call: TRBJ1-1; cdr3_nt: TGTGCCAGCAGCTTAGGCCCGGGTTTCACTGAAGCTTTCTTT; cdr3_aa: CASSLGPGFTEAFF
d_call: NA; v_call: TRBV7-8; clone_size: NA; j_call: TRBJ2-2; cdr3_nt: TGTGCCAGCAGCCTCATCCGGGGGGAGCTGTTTTTT; cdr3_aa: CASSLIRGELFF
d_call: NA; v_call: TRBV10-1; clone_size: NA; j_call: TRBJ2-6; cdr3_nt: TGCGCCAGCACCCGCCGGGGCCCTGGGGCCAACGTCCTGACTTTC; cdr3_aa: CASTRRGPGANVLTF
d_call: NA; v_call: TRBV4-3; clone_size: few; j_call: TRBJ2-7; cdr3_nt: TGCGCCAGCAGCCAAGCCGCGGGATCCCCCTACGAGCAGTACTTC; cdr3_aa: CASSQAAGSPYEQYF
d_call: NA; v_call: TRBV7-3; clone_size: NA; j_call: TRBJ1-2; cdr3_nt: TGTGCCAGCAGCCCGCAGGGAGCTAACTATGGCTACACCTTC; cdr3_aa: CASSPQGANYGYTF
d_call: TRBD1; v_call: TRBV6-6; clone_size: few; j_call: TRBJ1-1; cdr3_nt: TGTGCCAGCAGTTCGGGACAGGGCGACACTGAAGCTTTCTTT; cdr3_aa: CASSSGQGDTEAFF
d_call: NA; v_call: TRBV6-1; clone_size: once; j_call: TRBJ2-7; cdr3_nt: TGTGCCAGCAGTGAGGTTGTCGGCAGGGATGAGTACTTC; cdr3_aa: CASSEVVGRDEYF
d_call: TRBD2; v_call: TRBV9; clone_size: NA; j_call: TRBJ2-3; cdr3_nt: TGTGCCAGCAGCGTAGTGAGACTAGCATCAGATACGCAGTATTTT; cdr3_aa: CASSVVRLASDTQYF
d_call: NA; v_call: TRBV6-1; clone_size: few; j_call: TRBJ2-1; cdr3_nt: TGTGCCAGCAGAATAGGGGGGTCCTACAATGAGCAGTTCTTC; cdr3_aa: CASRIGGSYNEQFF
d_call: TRBD1; v_call: TRBV6-6; clone_size: NA; j_call: TRBJ2-7; cdr3_nt: TGTGCCAGCAGTTACCCCGCAGGGGGCTCCTACGAGCAGTACTTC; cdr3_aa: CASSYPAGGSYEQYF
d_call: TRBD2; v_call: TRBV7-3; clone_size: NA; j_call: TRBJ2-1; cdr3_nt: TGTGCCAGCAGCTTCGTAAGCGGGAGGGTTCCCCGTTACAATGAGCAGTTCTTC; cdr3_aa: CASSFVSGRVPRYNEQFF
d_call: NA; v_call: TRBV19; clone_size: NA; j_call: TRBJ1-4; cdr3_nt: TGTGCCAGTAGTATTGCTAACAGCGGACTGTTTTTT; cdr3_aa: CASSIANSGLFF
d_call: NA; v_call: TRBV7-9; clone_size: NA; j_call: TRBJ1-2; cdr3_nt: TGTGCCAGCAGCTTAGTACAGGCGGCTAGCTACACCTTC; cdr3_aa: CASSLVQAASYTF
d_call: TRBD1; v_call: TRBV7-8; clone_size: NA; j_call: TRBJ1-1; cdr3_nt: TGTGCCAGCAGCACCATGACAGGGGGCACTGAAGCTTTCTTT; cdr3_aa: CASSTMTGGTEAFF
d_call: TRBD2; v_call: TRBV18; clone_size: NA; j_call: TRBJ2-2; cdr3_nt: TGTGCCAGCTCACCAGCGACTAGCGGGAGTGGTACCGGGGAGCTGTTTTTT; cdr3_aa: CASSPATSGSGTGELFF
d_call: NA; v_call: TRBV29-1; clone_size: NA; j_call: TRBJ2-3; cdr3_nt: TGCAGCGCCCGAAGGGCGAAATCTACAGATACGCAGTATTTT; cdr3_aa: CSARRAKSTDTQYF
d_call: TRBD1; v_call: TRBV19; clone_size: NA; j_call: TRBJ1-2; cdr3_nt: TGTGCCAGTAGTCGGGCCCGACAGGGGACCTATGGCTACACCTTC; cdr3_aa: CASSRARQGTYGYTF
d_call: TRBD1; v_call: TRBV9; clone_size: NA; j_call: TRBJ2-7; cdr3_nt: TGTGCCAGCAGCCCCCTGGACAGGGCCTACGAGCAGTACTTC; cdr3_aa: CASSPLDRAYEQYF
d_call: TRBD2; v_call: TRBV7-2; clone_size: NA; j_call: TRBJ2-7; cdr3_nt: TGTGCCAGCAGCCATGGACTAGCGGGACGCGAGCAGTACTTC; cdr3_aa: CASSHGLAGREQYF
d_call: TRBD1; v_call: TRBV2; clone_size: few; j_call: TRBJ2-4; cdr3_nt: TGTGCCAGCAGTGAAGACAGGGGTGCTTACGGAAACATTCAGTACTTC; cdr3_aa: CASSEDRGAYGNIQYF
d_call: NA; v_call: TRBV9; clone_size: NA; j_call: TRBJ2-3; cdr3_nt: TGTGCCAGCACTGGAGCCTCGACAGATACGCAGTATTTT; cdr3_aa: CASTGASTDTQYF
d_call: TRBD1; v_call: TRBV5-1; clone_size: NA; j_call: TRBJ1-1; cdr3_nt: TGCGCCAGCAGCAAACAGGGACAGGGGGCGAACACTGAAGCTTTCTTT; cdr3_aa: CASSKQGQGANTEAFF
d_call: TRBD2; v_call: TRBV2; clone_size: NA; j_call: TRBJ2-1; cdr3_nt: TGTGCCAGCAAACCCGGGACTAGCGGGAACGGCGAGCAGTTCTTC; cdr3_aa: CASKPGTSGNGEQFF
d_call: NA; v_call: TRBV30; clone_size: few; j_call: TRBJ2-7; cdr3_nt: TGTGCCTGGAGTCTAGGGAGAAGCAGGGAGCAGTACTTC; cdr3_aa: CAWSLGRSREQYF
d_call: TRBD1; v_call: TRBV6-1; clone_size: few; j_call: TRBJ1-2; cdr3_nt: TGTGCCAGCAGTGCCACGACAGGGGGGAGCTATGGCTACACCTTC; cdr3_aa: CASSATTGGSYGYTF
d_call: TRBD1; v_call: TRBV4-2; clone_size: NA; j_call: TRBJ2-7; cdr3_nt: TGTGCCAGCAGCCAAGGGGTGGGACAGGGTTACTACGAGCAGTACTTC; cdr3_aa: CASSQGVGQGYYEQYF
d_call: NA; v_call: TRBV9; clone_size: NA; j_call: TRBJ1-2; cdr3_nt: TGTGCCAGCAGCTCCTGGAGCTCCTATATATATGGCTACACCTTC; cdr3_aa: CASSSWSSYIYGYTF
d_call: NA; v_call: TRBV11-3; clone_size: NA; j_call: TRBJ2-3; cdr3_nt: TGTGCCAGCAGCCAGCCCTTGAGAGGAGATACGCAGTATTTT; cdr3_aa: CASSQPLRGDTQYF
d_call: TRBD1; v_call: TRBV19; clone_size: few; j_call: TRBJ1-5; cdr3_nt: TGTGCCAGTAGTGGGAAGGGGGCAAGGGTCAATCAGCCCCAGCATTTT; cdr3_aa: CASSGKGARVNQPQHF
d_call: NA; v_call: TRBV18; clone_size: NA; j_call: TRBJ2-5; cdr3_nt: TGTGCCAGCTCACCATCAGGTGGAGAGACCCAGTACTTC; cdr3_aa: CASSPSGGETQYF
d_call: TRBD1; v_call: TRBV30; clone_size: NA; j_call: TRBJ1-2; cdr3_nt: TGTGCCTGGAGGACAGAGGGGGCAGGGTATGGCTACACCTTC; cdr3_aa: CAWRTEGAGYGYTF
d_call: NA; v_call: TRBV25-1; clone_size: NA; j_call: TRBJ2-1; cdr3_nt: TGTGCCAGCAGTGAATCGGGCCCCTACAATGAGCAGTTCTTC; cdr3_aa: CASSESGPYNEQFF
d_call: TRBD2; v_call: TRBV27; clone_size: NA; j_call: TRBJ2-2; cdr3_nt: TGTGCCAGCAGTCGCCATTTTACCGGGACTAGATTAAGGATGGGGGAGCTGTTTTTT; cdr3_aa: CASSRHFTGTRLRMGELFF
d_call: TRBD1; v_call: TRBV6-6; clone_size: NA; j_call: TRBJ1-2; cdr3_nt: TGTGCCAGCAGTCGACAGGGGGCAGGGTATGGCTACACCTTC; cdr3_aa: CASSRQGAGYGYTF
d_call: NA; v_call: TRBV11-2; clone_size: few; j_call: TRBJ2-3; cdr3_nt: TGTGCCAGCAGCTTAGATGTGGCCAGGGCGACAGATACGCAGTATTTT; cdr3_aa: CASSLDVARATDTQYF
d_call: TRBD1; v_call: TRBV29-1; clone_size: NA; j_call: TRBJ2-7; cdr3_nt: TGCAGCGTTTCCTCCGGGACAGTGGGCCCCTACGAGCAGTACTTC; cdr3_aa: CSVSSGTVGPYEQYF
d_call: NA; v_call: TRBV21-1; clone_size: NA; j_call: TRBJ2-5; cdr3_nt: TGTGCCAGCGATTCCGACACGGAACAAGAGACCCAGTACTTC; cdr3_aa: CASDSDTEQETQYF
d_call: NA; v_call: TRBV7-9; clone_size: NA; j_call: TRBJ1-1; cdr3_nt: TGTGCCAGCAGCTTAGAAGGGTCGAGAGCTTTCTTT; cdr3_aa: CASSLEGSRAFF
d_call: NA; v_call: TRBV10-2; clone_size: NA; j_call: TRBJ1-3; cdr3_nt: TGCGCCAGCAGTGGACTAGGTGGGGCTTACTCTGGAAACACCATATATTTT; cdr3_aa: CASSGLGGAYSGNTIYF
d_call: NA; v_call: TRBV11-2; clone_size: NA; j_call: TRBJ1-1; cdr3_nt: TGTGCCAGCAGCCTGAGGGGGGGCGCGGACACTGAAGCTTTCTTT; cdr3_aa: CASSLRGGADTEAFF
d_call: TRBD1; v_call: TRBV14; clone_size: NA; j_call: TRBJ1-2; cdr3_nt: TGTGCCAGCAGCCAAGATGACAGGGCTGGCTACACCTTC; cdr3_aa: CASSQDDRAGYTF
d_call: NA; v_call: TRBV10-1; clone_size: large; j_call: TRBJ2-7; cdr3_nt: TGCGCCAGCAGTAAGGACAGCTCGAGCGACGAGCAGTACTTC; cdr3_aa: CASSKDSSSDEQYF
d_call: TRBD2; v_call: TRBV19; clone_size: NA; j_call: TRBJ2-3; cdr3_nt: TGTGCCAGTAGACTAGCGGGAGGCAAGACAGATACGCAGTATTTT; cdr3_aa: CASRLAGGKTDTQYF
d_call: NA; v_call: TRBV6-4; clone_size: NA; j_call: TRBJ2-1; cdr3_nt: TGTGCCAGCAGTGACTCTCCTCAGTCGAGGCAGTTCTTC; cdr3_aa: CASSDSPQSRQFF
d_call: NA; v_call: TRBV5-1; clone_size: few; j_call: TRBJ2-7; cdr3_nt: TGCGCCAGCAGCACCTCCTTACAGGGTTCCTACGAGCAGTACTTC; cdr3_aa: CASSTSLQGSYEQYF